This T cell receptor (beta chain) appears in the sequencing data of a study of lymphopenia after photon versus proton radiotherapy. Study-level findings and limits: Oligoclonal CD8+ Temra expansion after nadir drove photon patients' diversity drop. Proton therapy kept repertoires fairly stable, unlike photons, which gained effector/memory cells. Better survival with proton therapy was suggested as possible, not demonstrated.

CDR3 length equals 16 residues. Trimming at V came to 7 bases and at J to 1 base, leaving 7 bases not matched to a gene. Germline values: CDR1 SGHRS, CDR2 YFSETQ. Produced via immunoSEQ multiplex PCR; TCRdb's table is partial and in-frame only. Of some 27,000 clones listed, 81% are singletons. On this clone: What it binds is unknown.

The chain carries TRBV5-1 and TRBJ2-2; 10 positions match TRBD1. Sequencing was performed on peripheral blood, taken from a patient treated with photon-based radiotherapy. The receptor was isolated from a man aged 50 to 60 with gastric cancer. CDR3 DNA: TGCGCCAGCGCTACCGGGACAGGGGTGAACACCGGGGAGCTGTTTTTT. Translated: CASATGTGVNTGELFF.